Given below is one T cell receptor beta chain in context. Its antigen is not known. The sample originates from a study of T cell responses to AZD1222 COVID-19 vaccine. Study-wide results and limits: Sampling captured repertoires only after the peak T cell response. Donors were largely white British and mainly female; clonal diversity was possibly underestimated.

Using immunoSEQ multiplex PCR, the repertoire was profiled, and TCRdb retains in-frame clones only, with some absent. The sample carries about 120,000 clones, over 75% recorded once. The V end lost 0 bases, the J end lost 0 bases, and 10 bases lay between the germline ends. The CDR3 totals 16 residues. CDR1 is SGHKS, CDR2 YYEKEE, per germline (reference sequence). The sequenced sample was peripheral blood, obtained on day 0 of AZD1222 vaccination. The chain is built from TRBV5-5 and TRBJ1-3; D call uncertain. This clonotype originated in an adult in good health. CDR3 DNA sequence: TGTGCCAGCAGCTTGGGGGTCAGGACCTCTGGAAACACCATATATTTT. Amino acid sequence: CASSLGVRTSGNTIYF.